Listed here are 23 T cell receptor beta chains from one sample, sequenced in a study of cytomegalovirus exposure and HLA in healthy donors. Profiled with immunoSEQ multiplex PCR; TCRdb holds only in-frame clones, not every one. The data show 130,000 to 150,000 clones, 85% to 90% seen once. Sample: PBMCs. Source of these receptors: a woman aged 25 to 39 in good health and CMV-seropositive.

The V call is TRBV28, the J call TRBJ2-7; the D gene is possibly TRBD2 (6 bases). Trimming shortened V by 8 bases and J by 4 bases, and 15 bases separated the two germline ends. The CDR3 is 13 residues long. CDR1 is MDHEN, CDR2 SYDVKM, per germline. CDR3 in amino acids: CASGGNGRYEQYF. The CDR3 DNA reads as TGTGCCAGCGGGGGTAACGGGAGATACGAGCAGTACTTC. The entire variable domain, with the rest obtained from reference TRBV28 and TRBJ2-7, is as follows: DVKVTQSSRYLVKRTGEKVFLECVQDMDHENMFWYRQDPGLGLRLIYFSYDVKMKEKGDIPEGYSVSREKKERFSLILESASTNQTSMYLCASGGNGRYEQYFGPGTRLTVT.

The chain combines TRBV27 with TRBJ2-7, with no clear D. Trimming took off 6 bases at V and 1 base at J, with 10 bases between the two ends. CDR3 size: 13 residues. Germline V CDR1 and CDR2: MNHEY, SMNVEV (reference sequence). The CDR3 loop is CASRTLGSYEQYF. CDR3 bases: TGTGCCAGCAGGACTTTAGGATCCTACGAGCAGTACTTC.

The genes are TRBV5-1 and TRBJ1-4, with 8 bases that match TRBD1. Germline V gives CDR1 SGHRS, CDR2 YFSETQ. The CDR3 is 13 residues long. J gave up 8 bases and V 4 bases, and 4 bases lay outside the gene matches. CDR3 bases: TGCGCCAGCAGCACGACAGGGGTCGAAAAACTGTTTTTT. It encodes CASSTTGVEKLFF.

The chain employs TRBV6-1 and TRBJ2-5, with 14 bases lining up with TRBD2. The CDR3 is 16 residues long. J lost 3 bases, V lost 3 bases, and 3 bases had no gene match. The germline gives CDR1 MNHNS, CDR2 SASEGT. This chain's CDR3 is CASSERTSGGKETQYF. The CDR3 coding sequence is TGTGCCAGCAGTGAGAGGACTAGCGGGGGGAAAGAGACCCAGTACTTC.

The V gene is TRBV10-3, the J gene TRBJ1-2; a weak D match, TRBD1 (5 bases). The CDR3 length is 13 residues. The V and J ends lost 5 bases and 6 bases respectively, with 13 bases between them. Looked up from germline, CDR1 is ENHRY and CDR2 is SYGVKD. The CDR3 loop is CAISPQGGDGYTF. DNA of the CDR3: TGTGCCATCAGTCCCCAGGGCGGAGATGGCTACACCTTC.

The gene calls are TRBV2 and TRBJ1-3; perhaps TRBD1 as D (6 bases). Per the germline V gene, CDR1 is SNHLY and CDR2 is FYNNEI. CDR3 length: 13 residues. The V end was cut by 6 bases, the J end by 2 bases, with 8 bases between. The CDR3 reads CASRTGAGNTIYF. CDR3 in DNA: TGTGCCAGCAGGACAGGCGCTGGAAACACCATATATTTT.

The chain recombines TRBV13 with TRBJ2-2, with D possibly matching TRBD2 (6 bases). From germline, CDR1 is PRHDT and CDR2 FYEKMQ (reference sequence). This CDR3 region has 16 residues. V was pared by 1 base and J by 2 bases, with 11 bases between. The CDR3 DNA reads TGTGCCAGCAGCTTAGAGGTTAGCGGCAACACCGGGGAGCTGTTTTTT. Its protein is CASSLEVSGNTGELFF.

This chain uses TRBV7-3 with TRBJ2-5, with a possible D match to TRBD1 (6 bases). V was pared by 5 bases and J by 2 bases, with 9 bases between. The CDR3 spans 13 residues. Germline V gives CDR1 SGHTA, CDR2 FQGTGA. CDR3 nucleotides: TGTGCCAGCAGCCAGGGGAATCAAGAGACCCAGTACTTC. Translation gives CASSQGNQETQYF.

The rearrangement joins TRBV7-9 to TRBJ2-1; TRBD1 might be the D (6 bases). V lost 7 bases to trimming and J lost 7 bases, with 11 bases between them. Germline values: CDR1 SEHNR, CDR2 FQNEAQ (reference sequence). CDR3 size: 12 residues. This CDR3 is CASTIGGNEQFF. The DNA of the CDR3 is TGTGCCAGCACCATAGGGGGTAATGAGCAGTTCTTC.

V usage is TRBV28 and J usage is TRBJ1-5; D uncertain. Trimming removed 3 bases from V and 3 bases from J, with 12 bases in between. Germline loops: CDR1 MDHEN, CDR2 SYDVKM. This CDR3 contains 15 residues. Here the CDR3 reads CASSFLPHLNQPQHF. In DNA form, the CDR3 reads TGTGCCAGCAGTTTCCTCCCACACCTCAATCAGCCCCAGCATTTT.

The rearrangement links TRBV9 to TRBJ2-3, with a possible D match to TRBD1 (5 bases). Germline V gene sequence: CDR1 SGDLS, CDR2 YYNGEE. The length of the CDR3 is 13 residues. Trimming took 2 bases from V and 5 from J, leaving 9 bases between them. CDR3: CASSVDTGDTQYF. Here the CDR3 DNA reads TGTGCCAGCAGCGTCGACACAGGAGATACGCAGTATTTT.

This clone was observed a handful of times. The rearrangement links TRBV4-1 to TRBJ2-5; D not certain. V dropped 1 base and J dropped 5 bases, with 17 bases sitting between them. The germline gives CDR1 MGHRA, CDR2 YSYEKL. The CDR3 is 16 amino acids. CDR3 region: CASSQVNMIATETQYF. The DNA of the CDR3 is TGCGCCAGCAGCCAAGTCAACATGATAGCCACGGAGACCCAGTACTTC.

V gene TRBV19 combines with J gene TRBJ2-2; D not resolved. CDR3 length: 15 amino acids. The germline gives CDR1 LNHDA, CDR2 SQIVND (reference sequence). V dropped 3 bases and J dropped 0 bases, with 8 bases sitting between them. CDR3 nucleotide sequence: TGTGCCAGTAGTATGGTACACGCGAACACCGGGGAGCTGTTTTTT. As protein: CASSMVHANTGELFF. Based on the CDR3 plus reference TRBV19 and TRBJ2-2, the full variable domain is DGGITQSPKYLFRKEGQNVTLSCEQNLNHDAMYWYRQDPGQGLRLIYYSQIVNDFQKGDIAEGYSVSREKKESFPLTVTSAQKNPTAFYLCASSMVHANTGELFFGEGSRLTVL.

The chain employs TRBV15 and TRBJ2-1; 9 positions match TRBD1. The germline V gene has CDR1 LNHNV and CDR2 YYDKDF (reference sequence). This CDR3 spans 16 amino acids. J gave up 7 bases and V 1 base, and 8 bases lay outside the gene matches. The CDR3 DNA reads TGTGCCACCAGCAGAGTATCCGGGACAGGGAGTAATGAGCAGTTCTTC. This translates into CATSRVSGTGSNEQFF.

The chain carries TRBV2 and TRBJ1-6; no firm D call. CDR3 size: 15 residues. CDR1 SNHLY and CDR2 FYNNEI come from the germline V gene. Between the trimmed V and J ends, which lost 4 bases and 0 bases, there was a span of 7 bases. Here the CDR3 DNA reads TGTGCCAGCAGTGGGGCGAGCTCCTATAATTCACCCCTCCACTTT. Translation gives CASSGASSYNSPLHF.

This clone came up a few times. V is TRBV2 and J is TRBJ2-3; D gene ambiguous. Germline V gives CDR1 SNHLY, CDR2 FYNNEI. V lost 11 bases and J lost 3, with 6 bases in between. The CDR3 spans 10 residues. The CDR3 sequence is CAGGTDTQYF. CDR3 nucleotide sequence: TGTGCCGGCGGAACAGATACGCAGTATTTT.

The V gene is TRBV27, the J gene TRBJ2-5; 9 bases are shared with TRBD1. Looked up from germline, CDR1 is MNHEY and CDR2 is SMNVEV (reference sequence). The V and J ends lost 0 bases and 1 base, in that order; junction bases with no gene match: 0. This CDR3 is 15 amino acids long. The CDR3 reads CASSLSGQGQETQYF. As DNA, the CDR3 is TGTGCCAGCAGTTTATCGGGACAGGGCCAAGAGACCCAGTACTTC.

The chain joins TRBV15 to TRBJ2-4; the D gene is possibly TRBD2 (6 bases). From germline, CDR1 is LNHNV and CDR2 YYDKDF (reference sequence). The CDR3 sequence is 16 residues long. The V end lost 3 bases, the J end lost 1 base, and 13 bases lay between the germline ends. The CDR3 protein is CATSRSGTEAKNIQYF. In DNA, the CDR3 is TGTGCCACCAGCAGGTCCGGGACTGAGGCCAAAAACATTCAGTACTTC.

The gene calls are TRBV25-1 and TRBJ1-2, with TRBD1 matching over 7 bases. The J segment lost 3 bases and the V segment lost 1 base, leaving 11 bases of the junction unmatched. This CDR3 contains 17 residues. The germline gives CDR1 MGHDK, CDR2 SYGVNS. CDR3 nucleotide sequence: TGTGCCAGCAGTGAATGGGGTCCTGGACAGGAATACTATGGCTACACCTTC. Translated, it gives CASSEWGPGQEYYGYTF.

The gene calls are TRBV4-1 and TRBJ1-1; D is undetermined. Trimming pared 0 bases from V and 1 base from J, leaving 6 bases between. Per the germline V gene, CDR1 is MGHRA and CDR2 is YSYEKL. The CDR3 loop spans 14 amino acids. CDR3 in DNA: TGCGCCAGCAGCCAAGAACCCAGGAACACTGAAGCTTTCTTT. Its protein product is CASSQEPRNTEAFF.

J is TRBJ2-1 and V is TRBV15, with D perhaps TRBD1 (5 bases). This CDR3 is built from 16 residues. Germline lookup yields CDR1 LNHNV and CDR2 YYDKDF (reference sequence). The germline V and J ends were trimmed by 1 base and 3 bases, with 13 bases remaining between them. The CDR3 protein is CATSRGQKGVYNEQFF. The CDR3, as DNA: TGTGCCACCAGCAGAGGACAGAAAGGAGTCTACAATGAGCAGTTCTTC.

The gene calls are TRBV14 and TRBJ1-6; D is unclear. Germline V gene data show CDR1 as SGHDN and CDR2 as FVKESK. This CDR3 is built from 13 residues. V was shortened by 4 bases and J by 6 bases, with 7 bases between the two germline ends. CDR3 protein: CASSPGFNSPLHF. The CDR3 nucleotides read TGTGCCAGCAGCCCAGGCTTTAATTCACCCCTCCACTTT. The variable domain in full, with the rest retrieved from reference TRBV14 and TRBJ1-6, is EAGVTQFPSHSVIEKGQTVTLRCDPISGHDNLYWYRRVMGKEIKFLLHFVKESKQDESGMPNNRFLAERTGGTYSTLKVQPAELEDSGVYFCASSPGFNSPLHFGNGTRLTVT.

In its sample, this clone was seen a few times. The chain employs TRBV2 and TRBJ1-5; D perhaps matches TRBD1 (6 bases). V was cut by 4 bases and J by 6 bases, with 16 bases left in between. The CDR3 loop spans 15 amino acids. The germline CDR1 and CDR2 sequences are SNHLY and FYNNEI. The DNA for the CDR3 is TGTGCCAGCAGTGGGGAGACAGGTAGGAGTCAGCCCCAGCATTTT. It encodes CASSGETGRSQPQHF.